Sequencing of this T cell receptor beta chain was carried out in a study of tissue T cells after allogeneic stem cell transplantation. Study-level points and caveats: Blood and spleen captured only part of the tissue TCR repertoire. Shared clones across patients were few; motif clustering revealed tissue-specific shared signatures.

Assay used: immunoSEQ multiplex PCR; TCRdb lists only in-frame clones, some missing. The sample shows roughly 8,700 clones, about 42% of them seen only once. Per the germline V gene, CDR1 is NSQYPW and CDR2 is LRSPGD (reference sequence). The CDR3 consists of 12 residues. Trimming left V 0 bases short and J 5 bases short, with 3 bases between. On this clone: The antigen remains undetermined. Gene names are mouse gene names. Read sequence stops 1 residue before the CDR3 end, and the germline J gene provides the missing end.

Described time point: mouse harvest day 7 after allogeneic transplant. Mouse grafts combined 10^7 T-cell-depleted bone marrow cells with 10^6 splenic CD5+ T cells. This mouse GVHD model was MHC-mismatched B6 to BALB/c, profiled day 7 or 14. The clonotype was recovered from a female BALB/c mouse given C57BL/6 T cells with graft-versus-host disease after an allogeneic hematopoietic cell transplant. The chain is built from TRBV1 and TRBJ2-5; D unresolved. What was sequenced was gut tissue. CDR3 residues: CTCSADPDTQYF. The sequenced part of the CDR3 DNA is TGCACCTGCAGTGCAGATCCAGACACCCAGTAC.